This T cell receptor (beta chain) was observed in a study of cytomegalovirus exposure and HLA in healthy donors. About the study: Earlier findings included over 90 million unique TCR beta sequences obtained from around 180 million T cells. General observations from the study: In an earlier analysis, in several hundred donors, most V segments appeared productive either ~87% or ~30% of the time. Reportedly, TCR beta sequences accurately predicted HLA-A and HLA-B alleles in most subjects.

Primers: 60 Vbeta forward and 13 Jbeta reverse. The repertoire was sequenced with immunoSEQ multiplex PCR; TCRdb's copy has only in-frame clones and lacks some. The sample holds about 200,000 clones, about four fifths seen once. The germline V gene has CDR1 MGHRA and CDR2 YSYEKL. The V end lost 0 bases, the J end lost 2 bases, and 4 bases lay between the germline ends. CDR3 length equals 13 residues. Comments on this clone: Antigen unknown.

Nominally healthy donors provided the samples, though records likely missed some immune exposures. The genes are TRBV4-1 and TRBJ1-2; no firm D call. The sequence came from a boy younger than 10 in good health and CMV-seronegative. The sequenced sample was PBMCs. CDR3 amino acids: CASSQEGNYGYTF. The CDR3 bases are TGCGCCAGCAGCCAAGAGGGCAACTATGGCTACACCTTC.